Described below is a single TCR beta chain sequence and its context. Its recognized antigen is unknown. Per-base qualities were not stored, and no clone one base away is much larger. The roughly 39 donors, aged roughly 6 to 100 years, were systemically healthy Caucasian individuals from Russia. About 9.1 milliliters of peripheral blood were collected from each donor into EDTA-treated Vacutainer tubes. Ficoll-Paque density-gradient centrifugation was used to isolate PBMCs, with at least 6.5 million per sample. Total RNA was extracted from PBMCs with Trizol reagent, with at least 6 micrograms obtained per sample. For every donor, an aliquot of PBMCs went through flow cytometry to measure the percentages of naive CD45RAhigh/CD27high T cells. The sample belongs to a study of blood T cells in healthy people across ages (dated by TCRdb to about 2015). In terms of the full investigation: In model experiments, template switching captured about one uniquely barcoded TCR beta cDNA molecule for every two T cells. The study measured age-related changes in TCR beta repertoire diversity using deep sequencing normalized with unique cDNA molecular identifiers. Four age groups were formed from the donors: young (average around 15 years), middle-aged (roughly 38), aged (approximately 60) and long-lived (about 75). Using the same blood draw, the study looked at two additional independent replicas of 1 million unique cDNA reads for two donors, one aged 18 to 30 and the other aged 80 or older.

The CDR3 spans 15 residues, from the cysteine through the phenylalanine. The sequence is cut down to CDR3 DNA, 45 bases in frame from base 1. Based on the germline V gene, the CDR1 and CDR2 sequences are MDHEN and SYDVKM. Here V drops 5 bases and J drops 6 bases, and the junction holds 11 bases not matched to any gene. The method behind the library was 5' RACE. The sample was run on an Illumina HiSeq 2500. A second PCR of roughly 7 to 12 cycles was run with a J-beta primer mix and a sample-barcoded 5' primer. A template-switch 5' adaptor carrying 12 random nucleotides introduced a unique molecular identifier onto each TCR beta cDNA molecule. Each sample yielded at least 2.5 million CDR3-containing paired-end reads. First-strand cDNA was synthesized from all RNA with the Mint cDNA synthesis kit, primed by a TRBC-specific oligonucleotide. After uracil-DNA glycosylase treatment, a first 18-cycle PCR used universal primers M1SS and BC2_uni_R on all cDNA. Per the source publication's procedure: For normalization, 1 million high-quality reads were randomly selected from each sample, with every read carrying a distinct molecular identifier. Reads sharing molecular identifiers were discarded rather than binned into consensus sequences. MiTCR, set to a Q25 quality threshold and the strictest error-elimination algorithm, was used for CDR3 identification, clonotype clustering and error correction. A nonparametric unseen species model using Euler transformation provided a lower-bound estimate of total TCR beta diversity. TCRdb applied fastp at Q25 and MiXCR to the public reads, then kept only in-frame beta chains. Every CDR3 protein is listed once, alongside the most common genes and DNA of its rows. The V and J calls were not made by the authors but by TCRdb's processing. Within this sample are about 760,000 distinct CDR3 sequences, with 20% to 30% of them counted one time only. The ten largest make up 9% to 9.5% of the sample.

Study-wide conclusions, independent of this receptor: Observed TCR beta diversity per million T cells fell roughly linearly with age, and a significant reduction was already apparent by age around 39. Estimates of total diversity from one million sequenced T cells were regarded as lower bounds and underestimates. Since profiling was done on bulk unsorted PBMCs, naive and antigen-experienced compartments could not be conclusively compared. Because donor CMV infection status was unknown, age-related changes in expanded clonotypes were potentially confounded. Compared with the aged group, more naive CD4+ T cells, fewer expanded clones and increased TCR diversity were shown by the long-lived group, suggesting age selection. The percentage of naive T cells measured by flow cytometry correlated strongly with observed TCR beta diversity.

These same records also appear under a second study, on T cells of mothers and their children. The second publication reports: Donors were nine systemically healthy Caucasian individuals: three mothers and their six children. cDNA synthesis consumed the entire amount of extracted RNA, loaded at roughly 1.5 ug RNA in each 15 ul reaction. In the second PCR, sample barcodes and 2-4 random nucleotides were introduced via the M1S primer. Over 9 million TCR beta CDR3 reads were obtained for each mother, and 2.5 million to 3 million reads were obtained for each child. Thymic selection similarly shapes TCR recombination output in related and unrelated pairs, with minor effect from inherited differences. Related mother-child pairs always showed normalized repertoire overlap that was slightly higher than in unrelated mother-child pairs, though the difference was never significant. No persistent microchimeric T cell clones were found, with a detection sensitivity of approximately 110 clones per million clonotypes. To look for features that set related mother-child pairs apart from unrelated individuals, the researchers ran deep NGS to compare the TCR beta repertoires of mothers and children. The mean age was roughly 36 +/- 4 years for the mothers and roughly 11 +/- 4 years for the children. Libraries were sequenced on Illumina HiSeq 2000 with 100+100 nt paired-end reads after adapter ligation with NEBNext reagents. To avoid cross-contamination, the mother libraries and the child libraries were prepared a month apart and sequenced in separate runs. Each donor had between roughly 450,000 and 2,300,000 distinct TCR beta clonotypes identified. Naive TCR beta clonotypes were estimated from low-frequency clonotypes matched to each donor's FACS-determined naive share, without sorting.

The sequenced material came from blood. This clonotype was obtained from a boy aged 10-17 years in good health. The rearrangement combines TRBV28 with TRBJ2-7; 9 junctional bases match TRBD1. The DNA sequence is as follows: TGTGCCAGCAGTATTCGACAGGGGGTACTTGGCGAGCAGTACTTC. Translated, this is CASSIRQGVLGEQYF.